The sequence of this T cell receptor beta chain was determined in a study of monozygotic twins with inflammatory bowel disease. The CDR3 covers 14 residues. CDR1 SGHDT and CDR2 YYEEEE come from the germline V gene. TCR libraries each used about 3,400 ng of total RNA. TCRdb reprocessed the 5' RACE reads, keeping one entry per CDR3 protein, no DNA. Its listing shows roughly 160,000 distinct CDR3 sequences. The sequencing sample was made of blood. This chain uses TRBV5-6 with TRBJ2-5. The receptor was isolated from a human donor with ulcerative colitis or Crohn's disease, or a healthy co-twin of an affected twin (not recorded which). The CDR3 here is CASSWQISGETQYF.